This T cell receptor (beta chain) stems from a study of blood T cell repertoires in COVID-19. TCRdb's copy holds only in-frame clones and misses some; the assay was immunoSEQ multiplex PCR. The sample contains some 200,000 clones, 75% to 85% of which appear only once. The germline CDR1 and CDR2 sequences are SGHVS and FNYEAQ. The CDR3 totals 14 residues. V shed 4 bases and J shed 3 bases, with 13 bases lying between them. Source material: PBMCs or T cells enriched from blood (not recorded which). The rearrangement uses TRBV7-6 and TRBJ2-7; D might be TRBD2 (5 bases). The source of this sequence is a woman in her 40s with acute COVID-19. The CDR3 region has the DNA TGTGCCAGCAGCTCTGCTAGCACTCGCTACGAGCAGTACTTC. Its translation: CASSSASTRYEQYF.